The clone carrying this T cell receptor (beta chain) has only a few counts. Germline lookup yields CDR1 MNHNY and CDR2 SVGAGI (reference sequence). This CDR3 contains 15 residues. Trimming removed 7 bases from V and 5 bases from J, with 18 bases in between. This specimen belongs to a study of human T cells and chemical hapten exposure. Time point here: patch test 3, about 24 weeks after DPC sensitization. Treatment specified: therapeutic diphenylcyclopropenone sensitization with weekly scalp DPC. RNA extraction used unfractionated whole blood as the source of total RNA. TCRdb re-derived calls from the RACE reads in MiXCR, one entry per CDR3 protein. The data hold about 82,000 distinct CDR3 sequences, with over 10% observed a single time.

This chain uses TRBV6-6 with TRBJ1-5, with D possibly being TRBD1 (6 bases). The clonotype originates from a woman between 50 and 59 years old with alopecia areata. Some clones in this sample may be carry-over from other donors' samples. Sequencing was performed on whole blood, taken in connection with sensitization to the hapten diphenylcyclopropenone (DPC). The CDR3 DNA sequence: TGTGCCAGCAACCCGGCAGACAGGTGGGATCAGCCCCAGCATTTT. Encoded protein: CASNPADRWDQPQHF.